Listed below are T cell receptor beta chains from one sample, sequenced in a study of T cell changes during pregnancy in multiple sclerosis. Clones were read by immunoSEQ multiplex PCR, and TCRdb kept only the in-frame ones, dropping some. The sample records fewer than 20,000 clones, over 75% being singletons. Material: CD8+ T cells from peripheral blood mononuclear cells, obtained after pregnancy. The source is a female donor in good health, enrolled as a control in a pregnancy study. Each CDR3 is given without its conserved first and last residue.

CDR3 protein: ASRGGGTESSYEQY
V gene: TRBV5-4
CDR3 length: 14
J gene: TRBJ2-7

CDR3 protein: ASSLRWRGEGYGYT
V gene: TRBV5-5
CDR3 length: 14
J gene: TRBJ1-2

CDR3 protein: ASSFRGRNTDTQY
V gene: TRBV7-2
CDR3 length: 13
J gene: TRBJ2-3

CDR3 protein: ASSLNLGGAGNYGYT
V gene: TRBV27
CDR3 length: 15
J gene: TRBJ1-2

CDR3 protein: AWIEGGHEQY
V gene: TRBV30
CDR3 length: 10
J gene: TRBJ2-7

CDR3 protein: ASSIDVLSSYGYT
V gene: TRBV19
CDR3 length: 13
J gene: TRBJ1-2

CDR3 protein: ASSSKQGGQPQH
V gene: TRBV7-8
CDR3 length: 12
J gene: TRBJ1-5

CDR3 protein: ASRGLAGPSYEQY
V gene: TRBV27
CDR3 length: 13
J gene: TRBJ2-7

CDR3 protein: ASSLAFSGVRSYT
V gene: TRBV5-6
CDR3 length: 13
J gene: TRBJ1-2

CDR3 protein: ASSYRLAYEQY
V gene: TRBV6-5
CDR3 length: 11
J gene: TRBJ2-7

CDR3 protein: ASSFGGSNTEAF
V gene: TRBV5-8
CDR3 length: 12
J gene: TRBJ1-1

CDR3 protein: ASSAKTGGEETQY
V gene: TRBV7-9
CDR3 length: 13
J gene: TRBJ2-5

CDR3 protein: ASSRGREYGYT
V gene: TRBV7-9
CDR3 length: 11
J gene: TRBJ1-2

CDR3 protein: ASSFEPGCCGRAETQY
V gene: TRBV28
CDR3 length: 16
J gene: TRBJ2-5

CDR3 protein: ASRPLEGANQPQH
V gene: TRBV27
CDR3 length: 13
J gene: TRBJ1-5

CDR3 protein: ASSLVAGITDTQY
V gene: TRBV5-1
CDR3 length: 13
J gene: TRBJ2-3

CDR3 protein: ASDGTSGRSGELF
V gene: TRBV5-1
CDR3 length: 13
J gene: TRBJ2-2

CDR3 protein: ASSDRGPGGANVLT
V gene: TRBV6-4
CDR3 length: 14
J gene: TRBJ2-6

CDR3 protein: ASSQATGGSQPQH
V gene: TRBV4-1
CDR3 length: 13
J gene: TRBJ1-5

CDR3 protein: AISEGVNTEAF
V gene: TRBV10-3
CDR3 length: 11
J gene: TRBJ1-1

CDR3 protein: ASSNGYHEQY
V gene: TRBV19
CDR3 length: 10
J gene: TRBJ2-7

CDR3 protein: ASSSQTGDEQY
V gene: TRBV27
CDR3 length: 11
J gene: TRBJ2-7

CDR3 protein: ASSGAGAQPQH
V gene: TRBV19
CDR3 length: 11
J gene: TRBJ1-5

CDR3 protein: ASSERGLGDEQY
V gene: TRBV9
CDR3 length: 12
J gene: TRBJ2-7

CDR3 protein: ASSFREASNQPQH
V gene: TRBV12-1
CDR3 length: 13
J gene: TRBJ1-5

CDR3 protein: ASSQGASKAF
V gene: TRBV4-1
CDR3 length: 10
J gene: TRBJ1-1

CDR3 protein: ASSPGQKNTEAF
V gene: TRBV7-8
CDR3 length: 12
J gene: TRBJ1-1

CDR3 protein: ASSVDLNTEAF
V gene: TRBV5-6
CDR3 length: 11
J gene: TRBJ1-1

CDR3 protein: ASNRGMNTEAF
V gene: TRBV6-5
CDR3 length: 11
J gene: TRBJ1-1

CDR3 protein: ASSSGTDQTSYEQY
V gene: TRBV5-1
CDR3 length: 14
J gene: TRBJ2-7

CDR3 protein: ASSKAMLPHHPPHSNFSYEQY
V gene: TRBV21-1
CDR3 length: 21
J gene: TRBJ2-7

CDR3 protein: ASSIVGTFTEAF
V gene: TRBV19
CDR3 length: 12
J gene: TRBJ1-1

CDR3 protein: ASSLGLGGNEQF
V gene: TRBV9
CDR3 length: 12
J gene: TRBJ2-1

CDR3 protein: ASSLGTSGTQETQY
V gene: TRBV11-1
CDR3 length: 14
J gene: TRBJ2-5

CDR3 protein: AWSPEHPGTGDGYT
V gene: TRBV30
CDR3 length: 14
J gene: TRBJ1-2

CDR3 protein: ASSPGVEETQY
V gene: TRBV6-5
CDR3 length: 11
J gene: TRBJ2-5

CDR3 protein: ASSRSGVGGYT
V gene: TRBV14
CDR3 length: 11
J gene: TRBJ1-2

CDR3 protein: ASVRGRLLGTEAF
V gene: TRBV6-5
CDR3 length: 13
J gene: TRBJ1-1

CDR3 protein: ASRFWGDNYGYT
V gene: TRBV5-6
CDR3 length: 12
J gene: TRBJ1-2

CDR3 protein: ASSVWGGPYEQY
V gene: TRBV5-4
CDR3 length: 12
J gene: TRBJ2-7

CDR3 protein: ASSQTPGMGLAGGPGGDTQY
V gene: TRBV7-6
CDR3 length: 20
J gene: TRBJ2-3

CDR3 protein: ASSLLSGYEQY
V gene: TRBV28
CDR3 length: 11
J gene: TRBJ2-7

CDR3 protein: ASESGTGSSGANVLT
V gene: TRBV2
CDR3 length: 15
J gene: TRBJ2-6

CDR3 protein: ASSTSGVSTDTQY
V gene: TRBV18
CDR3 length: 13
J gene: TRBJ2-3

CDR3 protein: ASSKAEEVGNQPQH
V gene: TRBV7-9
CDR3 length: 14
J gene: TRBJ1-5

CDR3 protein: ASSLDIRQGADGYT
V gene: TRBV7-9
CDR3 length: 14
J gene: TRBJ1-2

CDR3 protein: ARGTGLPDTQY
V gene: TRBV5-1
CDR3 length: 11
J gene: TRBJ2-3

CDR3 protein: ASSPDRGRQDEQF
V gene: TRBV19
CDR3 length: 13
J gene: TRBJ2-1

CDR3 protein: ASSFGQGTHEQY
V gene: TRBV5-6
CDR3 length: 12
J gene: TRBJ2-7

CDR3 protein: ASTTTGTREKLF
V gene: TRBV5-4
CDR3 length: 12
J gene: TRBJ1-4

CDR3 protein: ASSLPGLALETQY
V gene: TRBV6-5
CDR3 length: 13
J gene: TRBJ2-5

CDR3 protein: ASSWELGTAAEQF
V gene: TRBV5-1
CDR3 length: 13
J gene: TRBJ2-1

CDR3 protein: ASNLRGSTEAF
V gene: TRBV19
CDR3 length: 11
J gene: TRBJ1-1